This T cell receptor beta chain was identified during a study of blood T cell repertoires in COVID-19. Study background: The samples span acute and convalescent COVID-19 from the United States, Italy and Spain. The cDNA or gDNA used as material had been derived from T cells, B-cell-depleted T cells, or PBMCs.

As regards this clone: This specimen includes other DNA sequences encoding the same CDR3.

J lost 3 bases, V lost 1 base, and 3 bases had no gene match. This CDR3 has 14 residues. Germline loops: CDR1 LGHNA, CDR2 YSLEER. Original processing notes: Reference gene primer amplification yielded estimated nucleated cell counts. Sequenced by immunoSEQ multiplex PCR; TCRdb stores in-frame clones only, minus some. The V and J calls and clone size come from that table; D and trimming were worked out from the DNA. The repertoire consists of 150,000 to 200,000 clones, with about 82% occurring once and the leading ten covering 4.5% to 5.5%. The clonotype comes from a woman aged 25 to 45 with acute or convalescent COVID-19. Material for sequencing was peripheral blood. V and J are TRBV4-3 and TRBJ2-7; 7 bases are a match to TRBD1. CDR3 coding DNA: TGCGCCAGCAGCCAAGGGACAGGTGACTACGAGCAGTACTTC. As protein: CASSQGTGDYEQYF.